The sequence of this TCR beta chain was determined in a study of neoadjuvant anti-PD-1 for oral cavity cancer. Across the study: Non-progressing patients received a fourth nivolumab dose near day 43, then surgery on days 50-56. Findings and caveats of the study: With a few patients per group, TCR findings need larger cohorts.

As concerns this clone: The antigen remains undetermined.

Most PBMC samples had 480 ng input DNA in six replicates. Assay used: immunoSEQ multiplex PCR; TCRdb lists only in-frame clones, some missing. The sample records 9,300 or so clones, approximately 72% being singletons. The sample's time point: after neoadjuvant nivolumab, at surgical resection. This CDR3 has 14 residues. Per germline, CDR1 SNHLY and CDR2 FYNNEI. The junction had 3 bases not matched to a gene; V was cut back by 3 bases and J by 6 bases. Sequenced material: PBMCs, taken after nivolumab (anti-PD-1) treatment. The gene calls are TRBV2 and TRBJ2-1; 9 bases map to TRBD2. The TCR originated in a person aged 35 to 85 with oral cavity squamous cell carcinoma. The CDR3 spells CASSEGTSRNEQFF. In DNA, the CDR3 is TGTGCCAGCAGTGAGGGGACTAGCCGCAATGAGCAGTTCTTC.